Reported below is one TCR beta chain. The data derive from a study of T-cell memory formation after mild COVID-19. Turning to the study itself: TCR clusters were mostly donor specific.

TCRdb called the 5' RACE reads again in MiXCR, with one record for every CDR3 protein. The sample has roughly 310,000 distinct CDR3 sequences, 15% to 20% seen once. Sequencing input: PBMCs or a T cell subset sorted from them (not recorded which). The clonotype comes from a man aged 18 to 29 who had mild COVID-19 (a few samples of this study predate the infection). Cell type and time point are not known.

The CDR3 protein is CASSRGQGGDSTDTQYF. DNA of the CDR3: TGTGCCAGCAGCCGGGGACAGGGGGGGGATAGCACAGATACGCAGTATTTT. The V and J genes are TRBV3-1 and TRBJ2-3, with 11 positions matching TRBD1. The ends lost 4 bases at V and 0 bases at J; junction bases unmatched: 6. From germline, CDR1 is LGHDT and CDR2 YNNKEL (reference sequence). The CDR3 loop spans 17 amino acids.